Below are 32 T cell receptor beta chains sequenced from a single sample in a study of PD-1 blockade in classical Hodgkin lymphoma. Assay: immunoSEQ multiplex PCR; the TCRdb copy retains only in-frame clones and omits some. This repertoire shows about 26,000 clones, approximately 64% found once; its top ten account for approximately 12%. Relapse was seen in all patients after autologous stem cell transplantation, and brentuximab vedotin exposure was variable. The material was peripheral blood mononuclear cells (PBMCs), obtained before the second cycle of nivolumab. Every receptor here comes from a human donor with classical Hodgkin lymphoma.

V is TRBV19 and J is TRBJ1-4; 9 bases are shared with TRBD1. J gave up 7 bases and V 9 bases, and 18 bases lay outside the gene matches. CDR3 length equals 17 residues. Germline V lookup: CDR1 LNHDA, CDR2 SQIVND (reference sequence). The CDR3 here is CASRVGQGGFRSEKLFF. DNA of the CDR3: TGTGCCAGCCGCGTGGGACAGGGAGGGTTCAGAAGTGAAAAACTGTTTTTT.

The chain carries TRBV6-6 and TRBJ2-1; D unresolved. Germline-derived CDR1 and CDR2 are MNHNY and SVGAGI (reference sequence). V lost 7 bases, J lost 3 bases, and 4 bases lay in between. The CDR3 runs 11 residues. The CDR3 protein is CASTGYNEQFF. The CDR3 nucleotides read TGTGCCAGCACAGGCTACAATGAGCAGTTCTTC.

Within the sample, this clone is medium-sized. Here the CDR3 DNA reads TGTGCCAGCAGCTATCAGGCTACCCGCTCTGGGGCCAACGTCCTGACTTTC. Translating it yields CASSYQATRSGANVLTF. The rearrangement links TRBV7-2 to TRBJ2-6, with D hard to call. Germline CDR1 and CDR2: SGHTA and FQGNSA. The germline V and J ends were trimmed by 4 bases and 0 bases, with 13 bases remaining between them. This CDR3 has 17 amino acids. The entire variable domain, with the rest obtained from reference TRBV7-2 and TRBJ2-6, is as follows: GAGVSQSPSNKVTEKGKDVELRCDPISGHTALYWYRQSLGQGLEFLIYFQGNSAPDKSGLPSDRFSAERTGGSVSTLTIQRTQQEDSAVYLCASSYQATRSGANVLTFGAGSRLTVL.

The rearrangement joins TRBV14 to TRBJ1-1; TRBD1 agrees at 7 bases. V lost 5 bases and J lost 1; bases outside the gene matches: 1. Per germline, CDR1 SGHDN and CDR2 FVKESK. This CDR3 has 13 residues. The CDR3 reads CASSGQENTEAFF. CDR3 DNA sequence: TGTGCCAGCAGCGGACAGGAGAACACTGAAGCTTTCTTT.

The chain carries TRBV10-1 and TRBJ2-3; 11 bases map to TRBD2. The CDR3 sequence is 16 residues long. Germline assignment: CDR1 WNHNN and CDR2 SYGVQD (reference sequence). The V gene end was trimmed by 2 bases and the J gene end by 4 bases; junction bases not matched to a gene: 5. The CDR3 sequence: CASSEPSGGPADTQYF. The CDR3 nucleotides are TGCGCCAGCAGTGAGCCTAGCGGGGGGCCAGCAGATACGCAGTATTTT.

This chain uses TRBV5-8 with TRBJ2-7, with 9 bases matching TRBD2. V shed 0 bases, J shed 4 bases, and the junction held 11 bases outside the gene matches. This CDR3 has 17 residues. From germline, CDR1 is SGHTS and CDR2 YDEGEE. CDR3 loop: CASSLERGVKGRYEQYF. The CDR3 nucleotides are TGTGCCAGCAGCTTGGAGCGGGGGGTAAAGGGGCGATACGAGCAGTACTTC. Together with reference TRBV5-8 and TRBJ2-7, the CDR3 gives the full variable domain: EAGVTQSPTHLIKTRGQQATLRCSPISGHTSVYWYQQALGLGLQFLLWYDEGEERNRGNFPPRFSGRQFPNYSSELNVNALELEDSALYLCASSLERGVKGRYEQYFGPGTRLTVT.

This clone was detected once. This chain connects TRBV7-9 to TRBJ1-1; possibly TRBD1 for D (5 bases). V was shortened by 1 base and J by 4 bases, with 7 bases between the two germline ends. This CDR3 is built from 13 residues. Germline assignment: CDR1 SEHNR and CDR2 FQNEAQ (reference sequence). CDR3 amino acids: CASSLGQGTEAFF. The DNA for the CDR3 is TGTGCCAGCAGCTTAGGCCAGGGCACTGAAGCTTTCTTT. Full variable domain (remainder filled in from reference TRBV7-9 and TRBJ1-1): DTGVSQNPRHKITKRGQNVTFRCDPISEHNRLYWYRQTLGQGPEFLTYFQNEAQLEKSRLLSDRFSAERPKGSFSTLEIQRTEQGDSAMYLCASSLGQGTEAFFGQGTRLTVV.

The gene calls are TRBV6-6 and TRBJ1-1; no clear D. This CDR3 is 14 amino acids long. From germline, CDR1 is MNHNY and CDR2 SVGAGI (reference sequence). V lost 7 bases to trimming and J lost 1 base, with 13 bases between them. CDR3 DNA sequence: TGTGCCAGCACCGTGACCCTATCGAACACTGAAGCTTTCTTT. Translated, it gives CASTVTLSNTEAFF.

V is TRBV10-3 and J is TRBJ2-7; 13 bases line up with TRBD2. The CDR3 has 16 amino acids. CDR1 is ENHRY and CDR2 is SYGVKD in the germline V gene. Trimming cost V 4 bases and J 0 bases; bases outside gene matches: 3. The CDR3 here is CAISGGLAGNSYEQYF. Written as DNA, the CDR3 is TGTGCCATCAGTGGGGGACTAGCGGGAAACTCCTACGAGCAGTACTTC.

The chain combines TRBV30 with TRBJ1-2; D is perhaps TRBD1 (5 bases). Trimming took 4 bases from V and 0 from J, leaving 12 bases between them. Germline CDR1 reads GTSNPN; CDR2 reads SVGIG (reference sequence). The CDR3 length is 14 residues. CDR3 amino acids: CAWNNRIANYGYTF. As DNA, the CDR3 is TGTGCCTGGAATAACAGGATAGCTAACTATGGCTACACCTTC.

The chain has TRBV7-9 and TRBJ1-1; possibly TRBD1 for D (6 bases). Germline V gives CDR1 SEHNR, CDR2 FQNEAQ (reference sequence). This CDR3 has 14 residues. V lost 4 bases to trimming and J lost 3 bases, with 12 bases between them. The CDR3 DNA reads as TGTGCCAGCAGCTCGCCGGGACACTACACTGAAGCTTTCTTT. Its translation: CASSSPGHYTEAFF.

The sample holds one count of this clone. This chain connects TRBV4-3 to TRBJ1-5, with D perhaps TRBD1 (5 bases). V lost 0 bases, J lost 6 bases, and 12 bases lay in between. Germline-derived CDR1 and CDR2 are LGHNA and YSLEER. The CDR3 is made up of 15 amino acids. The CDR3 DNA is TGCGCCAGCAGCCAAGAGAGGGGCGGGGGTCAGCCCCAGCATTTT. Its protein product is CASSQERGGGQPQHF.

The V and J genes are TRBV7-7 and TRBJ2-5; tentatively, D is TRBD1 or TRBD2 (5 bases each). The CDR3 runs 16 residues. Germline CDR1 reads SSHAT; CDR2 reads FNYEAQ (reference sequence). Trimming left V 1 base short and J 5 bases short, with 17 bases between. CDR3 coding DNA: TGTGCCAGCAGCTTAGATGGCGGAACCGGGGCGGAGACCCAGTACTTC. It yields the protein CASSLDGGTGAETQYF.

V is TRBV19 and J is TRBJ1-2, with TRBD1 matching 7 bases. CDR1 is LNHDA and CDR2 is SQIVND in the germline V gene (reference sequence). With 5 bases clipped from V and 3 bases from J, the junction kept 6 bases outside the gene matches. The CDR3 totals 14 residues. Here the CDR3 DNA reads TGTGCCAGTAGTGCCCCGACAGGGTACTATGGCTACACCTTC. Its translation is CASSAPTGYYGYTF.

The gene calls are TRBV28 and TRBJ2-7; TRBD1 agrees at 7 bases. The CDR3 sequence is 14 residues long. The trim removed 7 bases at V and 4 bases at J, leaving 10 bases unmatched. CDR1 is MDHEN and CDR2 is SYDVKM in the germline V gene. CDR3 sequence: CASTLPARGYEQYF. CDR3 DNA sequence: TGTGCCAGCACCTTACCGGCCAGGGGGTACGAGCAGTACTTC.

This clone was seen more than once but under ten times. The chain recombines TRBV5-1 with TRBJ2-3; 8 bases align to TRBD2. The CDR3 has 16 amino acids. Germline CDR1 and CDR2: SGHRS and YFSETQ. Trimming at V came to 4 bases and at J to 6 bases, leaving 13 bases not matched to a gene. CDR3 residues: CASSRFGSGAGDTQYF. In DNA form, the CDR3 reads TGCGCCAGCAGCCGATTTGGTAGCGGGGCCGGGGATACGCAGTATTTT.

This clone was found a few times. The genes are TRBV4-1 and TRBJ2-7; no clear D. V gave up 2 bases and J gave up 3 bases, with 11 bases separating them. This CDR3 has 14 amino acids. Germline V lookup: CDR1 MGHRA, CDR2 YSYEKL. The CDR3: CASSQPRGYYEQYF. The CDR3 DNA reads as TGCGCCAGCAGCCAACCCCGAGGATACTACGAGCAGTACTTC.

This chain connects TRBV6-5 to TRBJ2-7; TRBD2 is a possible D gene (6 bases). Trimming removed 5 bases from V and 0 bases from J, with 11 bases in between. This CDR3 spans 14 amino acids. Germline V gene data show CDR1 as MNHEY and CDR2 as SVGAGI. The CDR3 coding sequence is TGTGCCAGCAGTCGGCGGGACGGCTCCTACGAGCAGTACTTC. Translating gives CASSRRDGSYEQYF.

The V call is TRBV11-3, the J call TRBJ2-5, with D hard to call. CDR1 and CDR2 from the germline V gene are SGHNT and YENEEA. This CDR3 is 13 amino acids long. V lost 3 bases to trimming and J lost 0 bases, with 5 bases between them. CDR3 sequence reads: CASSFEHQETQYF. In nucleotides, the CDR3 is TGTGCCAGCAGCTTTGAACACCAAGAGACCCAGTACTTC. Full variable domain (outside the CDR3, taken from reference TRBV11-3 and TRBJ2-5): EAGVVQSPRYKIIEKKQPVAFWCNPISGHNTLYWYLQNLGQGPELLIRYENEEAVDDSQLPKDRFSAERLKGVDSTLKIQPAELGDSAVYLCASSFEHQETQYFGPGTRLLVL.

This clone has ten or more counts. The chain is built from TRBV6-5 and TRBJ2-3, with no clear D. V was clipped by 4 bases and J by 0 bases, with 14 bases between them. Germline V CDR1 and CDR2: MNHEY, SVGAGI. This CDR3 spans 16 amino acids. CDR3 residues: CASSSRTATSTDTQYF. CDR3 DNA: TGTGCCAGCAGTTCCCGGACGGCTACTAGCACAGATACGCAGTATTTT.

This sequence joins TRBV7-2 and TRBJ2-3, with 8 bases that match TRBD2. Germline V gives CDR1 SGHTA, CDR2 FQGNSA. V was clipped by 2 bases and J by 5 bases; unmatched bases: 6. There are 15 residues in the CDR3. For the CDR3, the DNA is TGTGCCAGCAGCTTACGCGCCCGGGGGGGAGATACGCAGTATTTT. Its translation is CASSLRARGGDTQYF.

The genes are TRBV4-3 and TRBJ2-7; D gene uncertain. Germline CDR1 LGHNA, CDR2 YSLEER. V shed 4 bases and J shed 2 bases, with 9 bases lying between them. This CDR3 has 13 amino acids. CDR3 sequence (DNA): TGCGCCAGCAGCCTCGGGTATCCCTACGAGCAGTACTTC. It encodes CASSLGYPYEQYF.

The CDR3 DNA follows: TGTGCCAGCAGTGAAGGGAGCGGGACAGTGAACACCGGGGAGCTGTTTTTT. Amino acids: CASSEGSGTVNTGELFF. V gene TRBV6-1 combines with J gene TRBJ2-2, with D possibly called TRBD1 or TRBD2 (7 bases each). V was pared by 1 base and J by 1 base, with 13 bases between. The length of the CDR3 is 17 residues. Germline V gene data show CDR1 as MNHNS and CDR2 as SASEGT.

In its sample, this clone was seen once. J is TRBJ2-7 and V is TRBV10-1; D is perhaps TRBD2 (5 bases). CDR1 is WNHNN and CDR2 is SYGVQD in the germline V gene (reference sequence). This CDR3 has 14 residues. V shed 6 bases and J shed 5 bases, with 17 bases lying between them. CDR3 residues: CASRPGLSAHEQYF. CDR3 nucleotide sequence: TGCGCCAGCAGACCCGGACTCTCCGCCCACGAGCAGTACTTC.

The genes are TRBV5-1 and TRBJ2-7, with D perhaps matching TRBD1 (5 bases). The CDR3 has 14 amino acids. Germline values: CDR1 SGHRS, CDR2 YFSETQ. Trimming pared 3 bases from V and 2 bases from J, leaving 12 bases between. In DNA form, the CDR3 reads TGCGCCAGCAGCTCCTGGGGCGCCGCCTACGAGCAGTACTTC. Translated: CASSSWGAAYEQYF.

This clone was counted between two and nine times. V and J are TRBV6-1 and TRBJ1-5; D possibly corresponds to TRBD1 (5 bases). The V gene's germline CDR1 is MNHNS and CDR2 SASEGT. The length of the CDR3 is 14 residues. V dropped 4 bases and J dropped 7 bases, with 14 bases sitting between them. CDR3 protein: CASSAGDPPQPQHF. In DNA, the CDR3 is TGTGCCAGCAGTGCGGGGGACCCACCACAGCCCCAGCATTTT.

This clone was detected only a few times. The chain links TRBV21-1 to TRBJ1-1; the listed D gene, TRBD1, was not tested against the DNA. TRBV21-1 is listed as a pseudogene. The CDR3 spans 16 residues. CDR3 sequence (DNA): TGTGCCAGCAGCAAGGCTTTACTTGGACAGAACACTGAAGCTTTCTTT. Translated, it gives CASSKALLGQNTEAFF.

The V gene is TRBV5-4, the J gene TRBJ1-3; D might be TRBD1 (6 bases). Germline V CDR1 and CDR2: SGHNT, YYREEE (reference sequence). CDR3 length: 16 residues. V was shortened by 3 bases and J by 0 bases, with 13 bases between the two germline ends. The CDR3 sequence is CASSSGTIGSGNTIYF. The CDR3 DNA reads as TGTGCCAGCAGCTCCGGGACAATCGGCTCTGGAAACACCATATATTTT.

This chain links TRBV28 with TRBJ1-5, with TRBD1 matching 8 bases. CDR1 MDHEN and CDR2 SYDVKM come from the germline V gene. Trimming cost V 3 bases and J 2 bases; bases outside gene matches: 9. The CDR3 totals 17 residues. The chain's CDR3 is CASSLTGAVDRNQPQHF. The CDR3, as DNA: TGTGCCAGCAGTTTGACAGGGGCGGTCGATCGCAATCAGCCCCAGCATTTT.

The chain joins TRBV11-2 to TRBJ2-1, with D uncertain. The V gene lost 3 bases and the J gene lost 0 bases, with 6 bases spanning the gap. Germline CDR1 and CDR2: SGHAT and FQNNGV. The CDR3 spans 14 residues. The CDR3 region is CASSFGSSYNEQFF. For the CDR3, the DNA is TGTGCCAGCAGCTTCGGCTCCTCCTACAATGAGCAGTTCTTC.

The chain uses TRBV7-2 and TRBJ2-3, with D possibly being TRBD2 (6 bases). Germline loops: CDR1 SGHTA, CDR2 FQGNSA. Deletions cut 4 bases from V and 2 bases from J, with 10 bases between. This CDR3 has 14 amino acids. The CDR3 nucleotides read TGTGCCAGCAGCTATGGCGGGACCACAGATACGCAGTATTTT. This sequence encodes CASSYGGTTDTQYF.

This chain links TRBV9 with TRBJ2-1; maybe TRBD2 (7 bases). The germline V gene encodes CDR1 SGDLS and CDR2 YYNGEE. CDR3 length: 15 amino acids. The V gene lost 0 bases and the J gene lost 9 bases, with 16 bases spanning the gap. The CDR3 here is CASSVVSGGAGEQFF. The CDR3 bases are TGTGCCAGCAGCGTAGTAAGTGGGGGGGCCGGTGAGCAGTTCTTC. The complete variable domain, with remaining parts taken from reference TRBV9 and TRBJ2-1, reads DSGVTQTPKHLITATGQRVTLRCSPRSGDLSVYWYQQSLDQGLQFLIQYYNGEERAKGNILERFSAQQFPDLHSELNLSSLELGDSALYFCASSVVSGGAGEQFFGPGTRLTVL.